Presented here are 24 T cell receptor beta chains from one specimen sequenced in a study of read filtering for tumor transcriptome and immune sequencing. This library used roughly 400 ng RNA and molecular barcoded adaptors spanning alpha/delta and beta/gamma chains. TCRdb redid the calling of the reads with MiXCR, one entry per CDR3 protein. The sample has about 58,000 distinct CDR3 sequences, roughly an eighth seen once. Sequencing used a population of CD138-negative cells sorted from bone marrow. These receptors were collected from a donor aged 40 or older with multiple myeloma.

In its sample, this clonotype was seen many times. This chain links TRBV30 with TRBJ2-1; the match to TRBD1 covers 8 bases. V trimming: 2 bases; J trimming: 0 bases; junction bases outside the gene matches: 3. CDR3 length: 15 amino acids. CDR1 GTSNPN and CDR2 SVGIG come from the germline V gene (reference sequence). The CDR3: CAWSLGQGSYNEQFF. CDR3 nucleotides: TGTGCCTGGAGTCTCGGACAGGGCTCCTACAATGAGCAGTTCTTC.

This clonotype was counted ten times or more. The chain joins TRBV24-1 to TRBJ2-3; D possibly uses TRBD1 or TRBD2 (5 bases each). The CDR3 totals 13 residues. Germline V lookup: CDR1 KGHDR, CDR2 SFDVKD. V was shortened by 5 bases and J by 7 bases, with 12 bases between the two germline ends. The chain's CDR3 is CATSGGSGYTQYF. The CDR3 nucleotides are TGTGCCACCAGTGGGGGGTCTGGTTATACGCAGTATTTT.

Note on this clonotype: This may be a read error: a much more frequent sequence differs by one nucleotide. V and J are TRBV29-1 and TRBJ2-2, with 9 bases matching TRBD1. Germline CDR1 is SQVTM and CDR2 is ANQGSEA. The CDR3 extends over 17 amino acids. CDR3 in amino acids: CRVRQPGQGANTGELFF. The CDR3 nucleotides read TGCAGGGTTCGACAACCGGGACAGGGCGCGAACACCGGGGAGCTGTTTTTT.

This clonotype has ten or more counts. The chain combines TRBV7-2 with TRBJ2-7, with 7 bases fitting TRBD2. CDR3 length: 15 amino acids. Germline V lookup: CDR1 SGHTA, CDR2 FQGNSA. V shed 6 bases, J shed 3 bases, and the junction held 11 bases outside the gene matches. CDR3 coding DNA: TGTGCCAGCAGGCTCCACGGGCTAGCGGTCTACGAGCAGTACTTC. Amino acids: CASRLHGLAVYEQYF.

This clonotype was picked up one time. A much larger clone lies a single base off, so this may be a read error. The gene calls are TRBV11-2 and TRBJ2-5, with 8 bases that match TRBD1. CDR3 length: 15 amino acids. V shed 7 bases and J 5 bases; nucleotides not matched to a gene: 12. CDR1 and CDR2 from the germline V gene are SGHAT and FQNNGV. The CDR3 region is CASTRTGTSRETQYF. The CDR3 nucleotides read TGTGCCAGCACCCGGACAGGGACGTCCCGCGAGACCCAGTACTTC. Together with reference TRBV11-2 and TRBJ2-5, the CDR3 gives the full variable domain: EAGVAQSPRYKIIEKRQSVAFWCNPISGHATLYWYQQILGQGPKLLIQFQNNGVVDDSQLPKDRFSAERLKGVDSTLKIQPAKLEDSAVYLCASTRTGTSRETQYFGPGTRLLVL.

Many counts were recorded for this clonotype. V is TRBV11-2 and J is TRBJ2-3; TRBD2 might be the D (6 bases). The germline gives CDR1 SGHAT, CDR2 FQNNGV. Trimming pared 4 bases from V and 2 bases from J, leaving 13 bases between. The CDR3 runs to 15 residues. Written as DNA, the CDR3 is TGTGCCAGCAGCTCGACTAGGTCCCCCACAGATACGCAGTATTTT. Its translation: CASSSTRSPTDTQYF.

V is TRBV7-9 and J is TRBJ1-1; TRBD1 might be the D (6 bases). The CDR3 is 15 residues long. Germline V lookup: CDR1 SEHNR, CDR2 FQNEAQ (reference sequence). Trimming took off 4 bases at V and 3 bases at J, with 15 bases between the two ends. CDR3 region: CASSSGADLDTEAFF. DNA for the CDR3: TGTGCCAGCAGCTCAGGGGCAGACTTGGACACTGAAGCTTTCTTT. The full variable domain, rest sourced from reference TRBV7-9 and TRBJ1-1, is DTGVSQNPRHKITKRGQNVTFRCDPISEHNRLYWYRQTLGQGPEFLTYFQNEAQLEKSRLLSDRFSAERPKGSFSTLEIQRTEQGDSAMYLCASSSGADLDTEAFFGQGTRLTVV.

This clonotype was counted at least ten times. The rearrangement joins TRBV5-1 to TRBJ2-7, with 9 bases aligning to TRBD1. This CDR3 is built from 15 residues. Germline trimming cut 0 bases from V and 4 bases from J; bases unmatched to any gene: 5. Germline CDR1 reads SGHRS; CDR2 reads YFSETQ. DNA of the CDR3: TGCGCCAGCAGCTTGGGGACAGGGGTTAGGTACGAGCAGTACTTC. Residues: CASSLGTGVRYEQYF.

The chain is built from TRBV5-1 and TRBJ1-5; 8 nucleotides agree with TRBD1. Germline V lookup: CDR1 SGHRS, CDR2 YFSETQ. The trim removed 5 bases at V and 5 bases at J, leaving 6 bases unmatched. There are 14 residues in the CDR3. The CDR3 DNA reads TGCGCCAGCAGACAAACAGGGGGGGATCAGCCCCAGCATTTT. It specifies CASRQTGGDQPQHF.

This clonotype was seen many times. J is TRBJ2-2 and V is TRBV7-9; no clear D gene. The CDR3 is 13 amino acids. V lost 2 bases to trimming and J lost 3 bases, with 4 bases between them. The germline V gene has CDR1 SEHNR and CDR2 FQNEAQ (reference sequence). CDR3 sequence (DNA): TGTGCCAGCAGCTTAAGGGACACCGGGGAGCTGTTTTTT. It specifies CASSLRDTGELFF.

About this clonotype: A read error is possible here, since a much larger clone lies one base away. The chain has TRBV11-2 and TRBJ2-7, with no clear D. This CDR3 is 12 amino acids long. CDR1 and CDR2 (germline): SGHAT, FQNNGV. CDR3: CASSLDPYEQCF. CDR3 in DNA: TGTGCCAGCAGCTTAGATCCCTACGAGCAGTGCTTC.

Turning to this clonotype: A much larger clone differs from this one at a single base, so this may be a read error. The J gene is TRBJ1-1, the V gene TRBV20-1; D remains unclear. The CDR3 has 14 residues. V was shortened by 5 bases and J by 0 bases, with 13 bases between the two germline ends. Germline V CDR1 and CDR2: DFQATT, SNEGSKA (reference sequence). CDR3 region: CSACDPRMNTEAFF. The CDR3 region has the DNA TGCAGTGCTTGCGACCCTAGGATGAACACTGAAGCTTTCTTT.

This clonotype appeared a few times. This sequence joins TRBV29-1 and TRBJ2-5, with 9 bases fitting TRBD1. The germline V gene has CDR1 SQVTM and CDR2 ANQGSEA. The trim removed 3 bases at V and 5 bases at J, leaving 10 bases unmatched. The CDR3 is 15 residues long. The CDR3 DNA is TGCAGCGTTGATGGAACGGACAGGGGTGGGGAGACCCAGTACTTC. Translated: CSVDGTDRGGETQYF. Combining the CDR3 with reference TRBV29-1 and TRBJ2-5 gives the whole variable domain SAVISQKPSRDICQRGTSLTIQCQVDSQVTMMFWYRQQPGQSLTLIATANQGSEATYESGFVIDKFPISRPNLTFSTLTVSNMSPEDSSIYLCSVDGTDRGGETQYFGPGTRLLVL.

About this clonotype: This clone may be a read error of a much larger clone one base away. V usage is TRBV20-1 and J usage is TRBJ1-5, with D tentatively TRBD1 (6 bases). CDR3 length: 17 residues. Germline V gene lookup returns CDR1 DFQATT and CDR2 SNEGSKA (reference sequence). The CDR3 DNA sequence: TGCAGTGCTAGAGACTCTTTAAGAGGGGGATTATATCAGCCCCAGCGTTTT. Amino acids: CSARDSLRGGLYQPQRF.

The rearrangement joins TRBV5-1 to TRBJ2-7; the match to TRBD2 covers 7 bases. CDR3 length equals 16 residues. The trim removed 1 base at V and 6 bases at J, leaving 13 bases unmatched. Germline CDR1 reads SGHRS; CDR2 reads YFSETQ. The CDR3, as DNA: TGCGCCAGCAGCTTGCGCGCCGGGCGGGAGACTAGCGAGCAGTACTTC. Translating gives CASSLRAGRETSEQYF.

The table lists this clonotype with a few counts. One end of the junction varies from germline; a read error may be responsible. The CDR3 bases are TGTGCCGGCAGCTTTCAGCGGGGGGGAGAGAATGAGCAGTTCTTC. Protein sequence: CAGSFQRGGENEQFF. The chain is built from TRBV11-2 and TRBJ2-1, with 10 bases matching TRBD2. The CDR3 totals 15 residues. Germline assignment: CDR1 SGHAT and CDR2 FQNNGV.

This clonotype was observed many times. The chain couples TRBV20-1 to TRBJ2-3, with TRBD1 matching 9 bases. Trimming at V came to 6 bases and at J to 3 bases, leaving 10 bases not matched to a gene. Germline CDR1 and CDR2: DFQATT and SNEGSKA (reference sequence). There are 15 residues in the CDR3. Here the CDR3 reads CSASHRGRSTDTQYF. The CDR3 DNA follows: TGCAGTGCATCCCACAGGGGGCGCTCAACAGATACGCAGTATTTT.

This clonotype was observed a few times. One end of the junction is discordant with germline, which a read error may explain. The genes are TRBV3-1 and TRBJ2-1; 7 bases map to TRBD2. Germline V lookup: CDR1 LGHDT, CDR2 YNNKEL (reference sequence). CDR3 length: 16 residues. The CDR3 spells CASSQDGLAAYNGQFF. The CDR3 coding sequence is TGTGCCAGCAGCCAAGATGGTCTAGCGGCGTACAATGGGCAGTTCTTC.

The rearrangement links TRBV11-2 to TRBJ1-4; 9 nucleotides align to TRBD1. The V gene's germline CDR1 is SGHAT and CDR2 FQNNGV. Unmatched junction bases numbered 5, after V lost 2 bases and J lost 7 bases. The CDR3 consists of 15 residues. The DNA for the CDR3 is TGTGCCAGCAGCTTATTAGGACAGGGGAGTGAAAAACTGTTTTTT. This sequence encodes CASSLLGQGSEKLFF.

This clonotype was seen at least ten times. This sequence joins TRBV10-3 and TRBJ2-3; D is unclear. CDR3 length equals 12 residues. From germline, CDR1 is ENHRY and CDR2 SYGVKD. Trimming took 0 bases from V and 4 from J, leaving 2 bases between them. The CDR3 region has the DNA TGTGCCATCAGTGAGTCGTCAGATACGCAGTATTTT. Its translation is CAISESSDTQYF.

This clonotype was seen many times. The chain has TRBV7-3 and TRBJ2-5, with 11 bases aligning to TRBD2. This CDR3 is built from 15 residues. With 3 bases clipped from V and 4 bases from J, the junction kept 4 bases outside the gene matches. CDR1 is SGHTA and CDR2 is FQGTGA in the germline V gene. The CDR3 loop is CASSFSGGASETQYF. In nucleotides, the CDR3 is TGTGCCAGCAGCTTTAGCGGGGGGGCCTCAGAGACCCAGTACTTC.

This clonotype was seen repeatedly, ten times or more. This chain connects TRBV12-3 or TRBV12-4 to TRBJ2-5, with D hard to call. The CDR3 contains 11 residues. V gave up 7 bases and J gave up 4 bases, with 7 bases separating them. In DNA, the CDR3 is TGTGCCAGCACCTTGTCAGAGACCCAGTACTTC. Residues: CASTLSETQYF.

This clonotype was detected ten times or more. The chain has TRBV20-1 and TRBJ1-1; 8 bases fit TRBD1. Germline CDR1 reads DFQATT; CDR2 reads SNEGSKA (reference sequence). This CDR3 region has 15 residues. The V gene end was trimmed by 3 bases and the J gene end by 3 bases; junction bases not matched to a gene: 9. Here the CDR3 reads CSARASDRADTEAFF. The CDR3, as DNA: TGCAGTGCTAGGGCTTCGGACAGGGCGGACACTGAAGCTTTCTTT.

To note about this clonotype: A single base is all that separates this from a far larger clone, so a read error is likely. The chain combines TRBV7-3 with TRBJ2-7; 11 nucleotides line up with TRBD2. CDR1 is SGHTA and CDR2 is FQGTGA in the germline V gene. CDR3 size: 15 residues. V trimming: 5 bases; J trimming: 7 bases; junction bases outside the gene matches: 10. The DNA for the CDR3 is TGTGCCAGCAGCCCCCCTAGCGGGGGGCGGAATGAGCAGTACTTC. Translated: CASSPPSGGRNEQYF.